Presented here are 5 T cell receptor beta chains from one specimen sequenced in a study of blood T cell repertoires in COVID-19. Libraries were prepared by immunoSEQ multiplex PCR; TCRdb keeps only in-frame clonotypes and omits some of them. The sample records tens of thousands of clones, around 82% being singletons. The specimen sequenced was peripheral blood. The receptors shown here come from a human donor in a cohort sampled during active COVID-19.

The chain couples TRBV18 to TRBJ2-7; TRBD1 agrees at 7 bases. The CDR3 sequence is 13 residues long. The junction had 4 bases not matched to a gene; V was cut back by 1 base and J by 7 bases. Per germline, CDR1 KGHSH and CDR2 LQKENI. This CDR3 is CASSPRSRGEQYF. Here the CDR3 DNA reads TGTGCCAGCTCACCACGGTCCAGGGGGGAGCAGTACTTC.

This clone was seen a handful of times. The genes are TRBV7-3 and TRBJ1-6, with 10 bases identical to TRBD1. Germline-derived CDR1 and CDR2 are SGHTA and FQGTGA. V lost 2 bases and J lost 10; bases outside the gene matches: 5. The CDR3 covers 15 residues. The CDR3 here is CASSLRTGGESPLHF. CDR3 in DNA: TGTGCCAGCAGCTTACGGACAGGGGGAGAATCACCCCTCCACTTT.

The chain links TRBV7-6 to TRBJ1-2, with 12 bases that match TRBD1. The V gene's germline CDR1 is SGHVS and CDR2 FNYEAQ. J lost 4 bases, V lost 7 bases, and 7 bases had no gene match. CDR3 length equals 15 residues. The DNA for the CDR3 is TGTGCCAGCACCCCGGGACAGGGGGCTTTCTATGGCTACACCTTC. Protein sequence: CASTPGQGAFYGYTF.

A note on this clone: A junction boundary mismatches the germline segment, possibly from a read error. This chain links TRBV11-2 with TRBJ1-1; D is undetermined. Germline CDR1 SGHAT, CDR2 FQNNGV. CDR3 length equals 11 residues. CDR3 in amino acids: CASSAPTGAFF. The CDR3 DNA reads TGTGCCAGCAGCGCGCCCACTGGAGCTTTCTTT. The full variable domain, with the rest looked up from reference TRBV11-2 and TRBJ1-1, is EAGVAQSPRYKIIEKRQSVAFWCNPISGHATLYWYQQILGQGPKLLIQFQNNGVVDDSQLPKDRFSAERLKGVDSTLKIQPAKLEDSAVYLCASSAPTGAFFGQGTRLTVV.

V gene TRBV19 combines with J gene TRBJ2-1; no clear D gene. With 5 bases removed from V and 8 bases from J, the gap between germline ends came to 13 bases. The CDR3 consists of 13 residues. Germline V lookup: CDR1 LNHDA, CDR2 SQIVND (reference sequence). The CDR3 DNA reads TGTGCCAGTAGTCCCCGGAGTGGAGATGAGCAGTTCTTC. Its translation is CASSPRSGDEQFF.